The TCR beta chain under discussion was sequenced for a study of blood T cell repertoires in COVID-19. Study-wide background: Specimens from acute and convalescent COVID-19 originated in the United States, Italy and Spain.

Enrolment of Seattle patients took place during active infection, and they were followed longitudinally. The assay was immunoSEQ multiplex PCR, and TCRdb's table has in-frame clones only and misses some. The sample carries some 200,000 clones, roughly 80% recorded once. This CDR3 comprises 13 residues. J gave up 3 bases and V 5 bases, and 3 bases lay outside the gene matches. Germline values: CDR1 SEHNR, CDR2 FQNEAQ (reference sequence). The V call is TRBV7-9, the J call TRBJ1-2, with 7 bases fitting TRBD1. Specimen: peripheral blood. The TCR was taken from a woman over 75 with COVID-19, enrolled during active disease. CDR3 protein: CASSPQGYYGYTF. The CDR3 region has the DNA TGTGCCAGCAGCCCACAGGGGTACTATGGCTACACCTTC.